The 28 T cell receptor beta chains below come from one sample, sequenced in a study of blood T cell repertoires in COVID-19 (dated by TCRdb to the early 2020s). Library prep was done by the immunoSEQ multiplex PCR assay. This is the immuneACCESS table as TCRdb keeps it, with only in-frame sequences that have V and J called. A part of the clones is gone; compared with another copy, unresolved V genes explain less than half, and the rest is unexplained. This sample lists fewer than 350,000 clones; around 81% were detected once. The ten largest clones add up to under 3% of the sample. Sequencing was done on a sample of peripheral blood. These receptors were taken from a woman in her sixties or seventies with active or convalescent COVID-19.

The chain has TRBV6-2 or TRBV6-3 and TRBJ2-1, with a possible D match to TRBD1 (6 bases). The germline V gene encodes CDR1 MNHEY and CDR2 SVGEGT. V dropped 4 bases and J dropped 4 bases, with 11 bases sitting between them. This CDR3 spans 14 amino acids. The CDR3, as DNA: TGTGCCAGCAGTTCCTCGGACAGTTACAATGAGCAGTTCTTC. It codes for CASSSSDSYNEQFF.

The chain recombines TRBV6-6 with TRBJ1-2; possibly TRBD1 for D (5 bases). V lost 6 bases, J lost 2 bases, and 16 bases lay in between. CDR3 length: 15 amino acids. Per the germline V gene, CDR1 is MNHNY and CDR2 is SVGAGI (reference sequence). For the CDR3, the DNA is TGTGCCAGCAGCCGAAGCCTAGACAGCAACTATGGCTACACCTTC. Translating it yields CASSRSLDSNYGYTF.

The chain carries TRBV4-2 and TRBJ2-5, with 8 bases lining up with TRBD1. Trimming at V came to 0 bases and at J to 4 bases, leaving 4 bases not matched to a gene. Germline V gene data show CDR1 as LGHNA and CDR2 as YNFKEQ. CDR3 length equals 15 residues. The CDR3, as DNA: TGTGCCAGCAGCCAAGAGGACAGGGACCGAGAGACCCAGTACTTC. The encoded protein is CASSQEDRDRETQYF.

The chain recombines TRBV10-3 with TRBJ2-7; 7 positions match TRBD1. Germline values: CDR1 ENHRY, CDR2 SYGVKD. The trim removed 2 bases at V and 5 bases at J, leaving 15 bases unmatched. This CDR3 has 17 amino acids. The CDR3 loop is CAISEPSRGPGNHEQYF. The CDR3 DNA is TGTGCCATCAGTGAGCCGTCGAGGGGGCCAGGGAACCACGAGCAGTACTTC.

The rearrangement uses TRBV27 and TRBJ1-2; TRBD1 matches at 7 bases. Trimming took 5 bases from V and 3 from J; bases not matched to a gene: 9. The germline V gene has CDR1 MNHEY and CDR2 SMNVEV (reference sequence). The CDR3 is 15 amino acids. CDR3 bases: TGTGCCAGCAGTAGCTCGGGACAGACAGACTATGGCTACACCTTC. It is translated as CASSSSGQTDYGYTF.

This clone appeared once. V gene TRBV2 combines with J gene TRBJ1-4; 7 bases map to TRBD1. With V trimmed by 5 bases and J by 3 bases, 3 bases remained unmatched. The CDR3 totals 14 residues. Germline assignment: CDR1 SNHLY and CDR2 FYNNEI. The CDR3 sequence: CASSQGGPNEKLFF. Here the CDR3 DNA reads TGTGCCAGCAGTCAGGGGGGCCCTAATGAAAAACTGTTTTTT.

The V call is TRBV9, the J call TRBJ1-1, with 9 bases identical to TRBD1. There are 15 residues in the CDR3. From germline, CDR1 is SGDLS and CDR2 YYNGEE. V shed 4 bases and J 1 base; nucleotides not matched to a gene: 5. CDR3 sequence: CASSPGTGSNTEAFF. CDR3 sequence (DNA): TGTGCCAGCAGCCCGGGGACAGGGTCGAACACTGAAGCTTTCTTT. Combining the CDR3 with reference TRBV9 and TRBJ1-1 gives the whole variable domain DSGVTQTPKHLITATGQRVTLRCSPRSGDLSVYWYQQSLDQGLQFLIQYYNGEERAKGNILERFSAQQFPDLHSELNLSSLELGDSALYFCASSPGTGSNTEAFFGQGTRLTVV.

This chain connects TRBV27 to TRBJ1-1; TRBD1 aligns across 8 bases. Trimming took 5 bases from V and 4 from J; bases not matched to a gene: 6. The germline gives CDR1 MNHEY, CDR2 SMNVEV (reference sequence). This CDR3 has 14 amino acids. The DNA of the CDR3 is TGTGCCAGCAGTCTAGACAGGGGAGGCACTGAAGCTTTCTTT. It is translated as CASSLDRGGTEAFF.

The J gene is TRBJ1-6, the V gene TRBV5-5; D ambiguous. From germline, CDR1 is SGHKS and CDR2 YYEKEE (reference sequence). Trimming took off 0 bases at V and 10 bases at J, with 14 bases between the two ends. This CDR3 contains 15 residues. The DNA of the CDR3 is TGTGCCAGCAGCTTGGCTGGGGAGGAGCGATCACCCCTCCACTTT. Residues: CASSLAGEERSPLHF.

The chain joins TRBV7-3 to TRBJ2-1; maybe TRBD2 (7 bases). The V gene lost 1 base and the J gene lost 7 bases, with 14 bases spanning the gap. There are 15 residues in the CDR3. Germline CDR1 reads SGHTA; CDR2 reads FQGTGA. The CDR3 loop reads CASSLNGGAQNEQFF. DNA of the CDR3: TGTGCCAGCAGCTTAAATGGGGGGGCCCAAAATGAGCAGTTCTTC. The whole variable domain, filled in from reference TRBV7-3 and TRBJ2-1, reads GAGVSQTPSNKVTEKGKYVELRCDPISGHTALYWYRQSLGQGPEFLIYFQGTGAADDSGLPNDRFFAVRPEGSVSTLKIQRTERGDSAVYLCASSLNGGAQNEQFFGPGTRLTVL.

The genes are TRBV18 and TRBJ1-2; D gene unclear. The germline V and J ends were trimmed by 3 bases and 1 base, with 15 bases remaining between them. This CDR3 is built from 16 residues. Germline CDR1 reads KGHSH; CDR2 reads LQKENI. CDR3 bases: TGTGCCAGCTCACCCCCTCCGGAGGGCTTTAACTATGGCTACACCTTC. It is translated as CASSPPPEGFNYGYTF.

The V call is TRBV5-5, the J call TRBJ2-3, with 7 bases that match TRBD2. Looked up from germline, CDR1 is SGHKS and CDR2 is YYEKEE (reference sequence). The CDR3 spans 17 residues. V lost 4 bases to trimming and J lost 5 bases; unmatched junction nucleotides: 16. The CDR3 DNA reads as TGTGCCAGCAGCAAAGGACTAGTCTCAGGAGGGGTAGATACGCAGTATTTT. The encoded protein is CASSKGLVSGGVDTQYF.

V gene TRBV6-2 or TRBV6-3 combines with J gene TRBJ2-5; D gene ambiguous. The V and J ends lost 6 bases and 4 bases respectively, with 9 bases between them. The germline gives CDR1 MNHEY, CDR2 SVGEGT. The CDR3 loop spans 12 amino acids. As DNA, the CDR3 is TGTGCCAGCAGCCCGAGCCGAGAGACCCAGTACTTC. This codes for CASSPSRETQYF.

The gene calls are TRBV9 and TRBJ1-1; the D gene is possibly TRBD1 (5 bases). With 0 bases removed from V and 1 base from J, the gap between germline ends came to 13 bases. Germline-derived CDR1 and CDR2 are SGDLS and YYNGEE. The CDR3 runs 16 residues. The CDR3 sequence: CASSVATGLGNTEAFF. CDR3 DNA sequence: TGTGCCAGCAGCGTAGCTACGGGACTGGGGAACACTGAAGCTTTCTTT.

This chain links TRBV7-9 with TRBJ1-6; D not certain. Germline V lookup: CDR1 SEHNR, CDR2 FQNEAQ (reference sequence). The CDR3 contains 16 residues. V lost 0 bases, J lost 7 bases, and 13 bases lay in between. CDR3 DNA sequence: TGTGCCAGCAGCTTAGCCGGGGTGGACCCCAATTCACCCCTCCACTTT. It specifies CASSLAGVDPNSPLHF.

This sequence joins TRBV3-1 (or the pseudogene TRBV3-2) and TRBJ2-1, with 11 bases identical to TRBD2. The CDR3 is 18 amino acids. The germline V gene encodes CDR1 LGHDT and CDR2 YNNKEL (reference sequence). V gave up 1 base and J gave up 6 bases; unmatched junction bases: 11. In nucleotides, the CDR3 is TGTGCCAGCAGCCAAGTCCCCTTAGCGGGGGGGCGATCCAATGAGCAGTTCTTC. Its translation is CASSQVPLAGGRSNEQFF.

This clone occurred a few times. The V call is TRBV24-1, the J call TRBJ2-2, with 8 bases fitting TRBD2. Trimming at V came to 7 bases and at J to 5 bases, leaving 2 bases not matched to a gene. Germline V gene sequence: CDR1 KGHDR, CDR2 SFDVKD. CDR3 length: 13 amino acids. DNA of the CDR3: TGTGCCACCAGCGGGGGGGGGACCGGGGAGCTGTTTTTT. It yields the protein CATSGGGTGELFF.

The V call is TRBV7-9, the J call TRBJ2-2; D might be TRBD2 (6 bases). V gave up 8 bases and J gave up 1 base, with 11 bases separating them. The CDR3 spans 14 residues. Germline V gives CDR1 SEHNR, CDR2 FQNEAQ (reference sequence). The DNA for the CDR3 is TGTGCCAGCTCGACGGGGGTGAACACCGGGGAGCTGTTTTTT. Encoded protein: CASSTGVNTGELFF.

The V call is TRBV7-8, the J call TRBJ2-3; 10 positions match TRBD2. Germline loops: CDR1 SGHVS, CDR2 FQNEAQ. This CDR3 has 16 amino acids. The trim removed 2 bases at V and 3 bases at J, leaving 5 bases unmatched. The CDR3 loop reads CASSLFLAGVTDTQYF. The CDR3 DNA reads TGTGCCAGCAGCTTATTCCTAGCGGGGGTGACAGATACGCAGTATTTT.

V is TRBV6-6 and J is TRBJ1-6; D ambiguous. Trimming pared 8 bases from V and 5 bases from J, leaving 13 bases between. The germline V gene encodes CDR1 MNHNY and CDR2 SVGAGI (reference sequence). CDR3 size: 14 residues. CDR3 sequence: CASRSQRDNSPLHF. DNA for the CDR3: TGTGCCAGCCGATCGCAACGGGATAATTCACCCCTCCACTTT.

The chain joins TRBV27 to TRBJ2-6; TRBD1 might be the D (6 bases). Germline lookup yields CDR1 MNHEY and CDR2 SMNVEV (reference sequence). The length of the CDR3 is 14 residues. V dropped 8 bases and J dropped 1 base, with 9 bases sitting between them. The CDR3 sequence: CASGQQSGANVLTF. The CDR3 nucleotides read TGTGCCAGCGGACAGCAGTCTGGGGCCAACGTCCTGACTTTC.

The J gene is TRBJ2-3, the V gene TRBV4-3, with 9 bases fitting TRBD2. Unmatched junction bases numbered 10, after V lost 0 bases and J lost 6 bases. From germline, CDR1 is LGHNA and CDR2 YSLEER. This CDR3 is built from 17 residues. In DNA form, the CDR3 reads TGCGCCAGCAGCCAAGAACCTAGCGGGGTACGGGGGGATACGCAGTATTTT. Its translation: CASSQEPSGVRGDTQYF.

This chain links TRBV7-8 with TRBJ2-1, with D possibly matching TRBD1 (7 bases). Germline V lookup: CDR1 SGHVS, CDR2 FQNEAQ. The CDR3 extends over 23 amino acids. Trimming left V 5 bases short and J 5 bases short, with 40 bases between. DNA for the CDR3: TGTGCCAGCAGCCCACAAGGGTTTCGTTGGACAGGTGGGAGGAGGAAGCCGAACAATGAGCAGTTCTTC. Residues: CASSPQGFRWTGGRRKPNNEQFF.

This chain links TRBV3-1 (or the pseudogene TRBV3-2) with TRBJ2-1; 7 bases align to TRBD2. V was clipped by 4 bases and J by 1 base; unmatched bases: 4. The germline V gene encodes CDR1 LGHDT and CDR2 YNNKEL (reference sequence). The CDR3 is 15 amino acids. The CDR3, as DNA: TGTGCCAGCAGCCTCCTCGGGGGGTCCTACAATGAGCAGTTCTTC. It codes for CASSLLGGSYNEQFF.

The sample holds a few counts of this clone. The V call is TRBV18, the J call TRBJ2-1; D call uncertain. CDR1 and CDR2 from the germline V gene are KGHSH and LQKENI. The ends were cut back, 1 base at V and 5 bases at J, with 6 bases in the middle. The CDR3 has 13 residues. CDR3 DNA: TGTGCCAGCTCACCACTCCTTAACAATGAGCAGTTCTTC. This sequence encodes CASSPLLNNEQFF.

At least ten counts were recorded for this clone. The genes are TRBV7-2 and TRBJ2-2; 12 bases match TRBD2. Germline V gene data show CDR1 as SGHTA and CDR2 as FQGNSA. J lost 7 bases, V lost 5 bases, and 5 bases had no gene match. CDR3 length equals 15 residues. The CDR3 nucleotides are TGTGCCAGCAGCCAACTAGCGGGGGGTGGCGGGGAGCTGTTTTTT. This gives the protein CASSQLAGGGGELFF.

The gene calls are TRBV7-3 and TRBJ2-7, with a tentative D call TRBD1 (6 bases). Trimming shortened V by 5 bases and J by 6 bases, and 11 bases separated the two germline ends. The CDR3 is 12 residues long. Germline CDR1 and CDR2: SGHTA and FQGTGA. This CDR3 reads CASSQMGAEQYF. The CDR3 DNA reads TGTGCCAGCAGCCAGATGGGGGCCGAGCAGTACTTC.

With respect to this clone: Other DNA sequences in the sample encode the same CDR3. The rearrangement joins TRBV19 to TRBJ1-2, with D possibly being TRBD1 (6 bases). V was cut by 6 bases and J by 4 bases, with 12 bases left in between. Germline V gene sequence: CDR1 LNHDA, CDR2 SQIVND (reference sequence). The CDR3 contains 13 residues. The CDR3 region is CASSRQVSYGYTF. The CDR3 DNA sequence: TGTGCCAGTAGCCGACAGGTATCCTATGGCTACACCTTC.